Listed below are T cell receptor beta chains from one sample, sequenced in a study of blood T cells in healthy people across ages. TCRdb re-called the 5' RACE reads through MiXCR, storing one row per CDR3 protein. Among approximately 800,000 distinct CDR3 sequences listed, roughly three fifths were seen once. Sequencing was carried out using blood. The receptor source for this set is a man aged 35 to 55 in good health. Both conserved end residues are part of each CDR3. Fields, in order: J gene, D gene, V gene, clone size, CDR3 protein, CDR3 DNA. D genes are given only for firm matches. Size tells how often a clone was seen (once, few, many) or the class of an expanded clone, and some rows leave it out.

J: TRBJ1-5
D: NA
V: TRBV12-3/TRBV12-4
size: NA
CDR3: CASSLATALNQPQHF
DNA: TGTGCCAGCAGTTTGGCGACAGCCCTAAATCAGCCCCAGCATTTT

J: TRBJ2-5
D: NA
V: TRBV10-2
size: few
CDR3: CASSPGPNGETQYF
DNA: TGCGCCAGCAGCCCCGGACCAAATGGGGAGACCCAGTACTTC

J: TRBJ1-2
D: NA
V: TRBV9
size: NA
CDR3: CASSVGTNYGYTF
DNA: TGTGCCAGCAGCGTCGGTACTAACTATGGCTACACCTTC

J: TRBJ2-5
D: TRBD2
V: TRBV12-5
size: few
CDR3: CASGSSGTTETQYF
DNA: TGTGCTAGTGGTTCCTCGGGGACTACAGAGACCCAGTACTTC

J: TRBJ2-5
D: NA
V: TRBV14
size: NA
CDR3: CASSQDKSVHPRGGETQYF
DNA: TGTGCCAGCAGCCAAGACAAGAGTGTGCACCCAAGAGGAGGGGAGACCCAGTACTTC

J: TRBJ2-7
D: TRBD1
V: TRBV7-9
size: NA
CDR3: CATRGPDRGDEQYF
DNA: TGTGCCACCAGGGGCCCGGACAGGGGGGACGAGCAGTACTTC

J: TRBJ2-7
D: NA
V: TRBV5-1
size: NA
CDR3: CASSLDAHEQYF
DNA: TGCGCCAGCAGCTTGGATGCCCACGAGCAGTACTTC

J: TRBJ1-4
D: NA
V: TRBV4-3
size: once
CDR3: CASSQEKANEKLFF
DNA: TGCGCCAGCAGCCAAGAAAAGGCTAATGAAAAACTGTTTTTT

J: TRBJ2-2
D: TRBD2
V: TRBV6-2/TRBV6-3
size: NA
CDR3: CASRRGANTGELFF
DNA: TGTGCCAGCAGGCGGGGGGCCAACACCGGGGAGCTGTTTTTT

J: TRBJ2-5
D: TRBD2
V: TRBV25-1
size: many
CDR3: CASSGTSSRETQYF
DNA: TGTGCCAGCAGCGGGACTAGTAGTCGGGAGACCCAGTACTTC

J: TRBJ2-1
D: NA
V: TRBV28
size: NA
CDR3: CASSFPLLGSGVGEQFF
DNA: TGTGCCAGCAGTTTTCCCCTACTAGGATCGGGAGTGGGTGAGCAGTTCTTC

J: TRBJ2-1
D: TRBD2
V: TRBV5-6
size: few
CDR3: CASSSPSGSSYNEQFF
DNA: TGTGCCAGCAGCTCCCCGAGCGGGAGCTCCTACAATGAGCAGTTCTTC

J: TRBJ2-4
D: TRBD1
V: TRBV6-2/TRBV6-3
size: NA
CDR3: CASSLNRGSHIQYF
DNA: TGTGCCAGCAGCTTAAACAGGGGTTCGCACATTCAGTACTTC

J: TRBJ1-2
D: NA
V: TRBV30
size: NA
CDR3: CAWVQAANYGYTF
DNA: TGTGCCTGGGTGCAGGCGGCTAACTATGGCTACACCTTC

J: TRBJ1-1
D: NA
V: TRBV7-2
size: NA
CDR3: CASSLVGLGGRPTEAFF
DNA: TGTGCCAGCAGCTTAGTAGGGTTGGGGGGGCGTCCCACTGAAGCTTTCTTT

J: TRBJ2-1
D: NA
V: TRBV4-1
size: NA
CDR3: CASSRAWEGDEQFF
DNA: TGCGCCAGCAGCCGAGCTTGGGAAGGGGATGAGCAGTTCTTC

J: TRBJ2-5
D: TRBD2
V: TRBV20-1
size: NA
CDR3: CSAGRLAGTGETQYF
DNA: TGCAGTGCTGGAAGACTAGCGGGCACAGGGGAGACCCAGTACTTC

J: TRBJ1-1
D: TRBD1
V: TRBV5-1
size: NA
CDR3: CASNQTGLGFSEAFF
DNA: TGCGCCAGCAACCAGACAGGGTTGGGTTTCTCTGAAGCTTTCTTT

J: TRBJ1-2
D: NA
V: TRBV28
size: NA
CDR3: CASRGAPGGYTF
DNA: TGTGCCAGCAGGGGCGCACCTGGGGGCTACACCTTC

J: TRBJ2-2
D: TRBD1
V: TRBV5-1
size: few
CDR3: CASSKTGGITGELFF
DNA: TGCGCCAGCAGCAAAACAGGGGGTATCACCGGGGAGCTGTTTTTT

J: TRBJ2-1
D: TRBD2
V: TRBV2
size: once
CDR3: CASIKGASGSYEQFF
DNA: TGTGCCAGCATTAAGGGAGCTAGCGGGAGTTATGAGCAGTTCTTC

J: TRBJ1-5
D: NA
V: TRBV6-6
size: NA
CDR3: CANSLRTPGGNQPQHF
DNA: TGTGCCAACAGCCTTAGGACCCCGGGTGGGAATCAGCCCCAGCATTTT

J: TRBJ1-2
D: TRBD1
V: TRBV12-3/TRBV12-4
size: few
CDR3: CASSYGSGGVYGYTF
DNA: TGTGCCAGCAGTTATGGCTCAGGGGGCGTCTATGGCTACACCTTC

J: TRBJ1-5
D: NA
V: TRBV5-6
size: NA
CDR3: CASSLDRDYSNQPQHF
DNA: TGTGCCAGCAGCTTGGACAGGGACTATAGCAATCAGCCCCAGCATTTT

J: TRBJ2-6
D: NA
V: TRBV29-1
size: few
CDR3: CSVAAGSGANVLTF
DNA: TGCAGCGTCGCTGCGGGCTCTGGGGCCAACGTCCTGACTTTC

J: TRBJ2-6
D: TRBD1
V: TRBV12-3/TRBV12-4
size: many
CDR3: CASSVPGQLVSGANVLTF
DNA: TGTGCCAGCAGTGTACCGGGACAGTTAGTCTCTGGGGCCAACGTCCTGACTTTC

J: TRBJ2-1
D: NA
V: TRBV7-2
size: few
CDR3: CASSSLTTSNEQFF
DNA: TGTGCCAGCAGCTCCCTAACGACTAGCAATGAGCAGTTCTTC

J: TRBJ2-5
D: NA
V: TRBV20-1
size: few
CDR3: CSATSSQTQYF
DNA: TGCAGTGCCACTTCCAGCCAGACCCAGTACTTC

J: TRBJ2-7
D: TRBD1
V: TRBV7-6
size: few
CDR3: CASSLGGTGGLYEQYF
DNA: TGTGCCAGCAGCTTAGGGGGGACAGGAGGCTTGTACGAGCAGTACTTC

J: TRBJ1-2
D: NA
V: TRBV6-5
size: NA
CDR3: CASSYSTPPHGYTF
DNA: TGTGCCAGCAGTTACTCGACTCCCCCCCATGGCTACACCTTC

J: TRBJ1-5
D: TRBD1
V: TRBV7-9
size: once
CDR3: CASSSQGENQPQHF
DNA: TGTGCCAGCAGCTCTCAGGGGGAGAATCAGCCCCAGCATTTT

J: TRBJ2-5
D: TRBD2
V: TRBV9
size: NA
CDR3: CASSDGLAGGKETQYF
DNA: TGTGCCAGCAGCGATGGACTAGCGGGGGGGAAAGAGACCCAGTACTTC

J: TRBJ2-7
D: TRBD1
V: TRBV7-2
size: NA
CDR3: CASSYVGTGFNEQYF
DNA: TGTGCCAGCAGCTACGTCGGGACAGGGTTCAACGAGCAGTACTTC

J: TRBJ2-7
D: NA
V: TRBV5-1
size: NA
CDR3: CASSSGPARDRQSYEQYF
DNA: TGCGCCAGCAGCTCGGGCCCTGCCCGGGACCGCCAATCCTACGAGCAGTACTTC

J: TRBJ2-1
D: TRBD1
V: TRBV5-1
size: NA
CDR3: CASSLGQGGRNEQFF
DNA: TGCGCCAGCAGCCTCGGACAGGGGGGAAGGAATGAGCAGTTCTTC

J: TRBJ2-3
D: NA
V: TRBV20-1
size: NA
CDR3: CSARDTGSGVDTQYF
DNA: TGCAGTGCTAGGGACACAGGGTCCGGGGTAGATACGCAGTATTTT

J: TRBJ2-6
D: NA
V: TRBV28
size: NA
CDR3: CASGVNRAGEGANVLTF
DNA: TGTGCCAGCGGAGTTAACCGGGCAGGGGAAGGGGCCAACGTCCTGACTTTC

J: TRBJ1-6
D: NA
V: TRBV7-7
size: few
CDR3: CASSIGEDSPLHF
DNA: TGTGCCAGCAGCATAGGCGAAGATTCACCCCTCCACTTT

J: TRBJ2-7
D: TRBD2
V: TRBV6-5
size: once
CDR3: CASSPGTSGGDYEQYF
DNA: TGTGCCAGCAGTCCAGGGACTAGCGGGGGAGATTACGAGCAGTACTTC

J: TRBJ1-2
D: NA
V: TRBV6-6
size: NA
CDR3: CASSYSFNGYTF
DNA: TGTGCCAGCAGTTACTCGTTTAATGGCTACACCTTC

J: TRBJ1-3
D: NA
V: TRBV20-1
size: NA
CDR3: CSAVPGAPGNTIYF
DNA: TGCAGTGCCGTCCCGGGGGCTCCGGGAAACACCATATATTTT

J: TRBJ2-3
D: TRBD2
V: TRBV5-1
size: once
CDR3: CASSLDLAGFRTDTQYF
DNA: TGCGCCAGCAGCTTGGATTTAGCGGGGTTTCGAACAGATACGCAGTATTTT

J: TRBJ2-6
D: NA
V: TRBV3-1
size: NA
CDR3: CASSQYTGANVLTF
DNA: TGTGCCAGCAGCCAATATACTGGGGCCAACGTCCTGACTTTC

J: TRBJ2-3
D: TRBD2
V: TRBV7-8
size: once
CDR3: CASSSGTSGAGGTQYF
DNA: TGTGCCAGCAGCTCCGGGACTAGCGGGGCCGGGGGTACGCAGTATTTT

J: TRBJ2-3
D: NA
V: TRBV20-1
size: NA
CDR3: CSARDFGSGSTDTQYF
DNA: TGCAGTGCTAGAGATTTTGGTAGCGGAAGCACAGATACGCAGTATTTT

J: TRBJ1-5
D: NA
V: TRBV20-1
size: NA
CDR3: CSALHDVEVNQPQHF
DNA: TGCAGTGCTCTCCATGACGTAGAAGTTAATCAGCCCCAGCATTTT

J: TRBJ2-5
D: NA
V: TRBV15
size: once
CDR3: CATSREALDGETQYF
DNA: TGTGCCACCAGCAGAGAAGCCCTAGATGGGGAGACCCAGTACTTC

J: TRBJ2-3
D: NA
V: TRBV7-7
size: few
CDR3: CASSETDTSTDTQYF
DNA: TGTGCTAGCAGCGAGACAGATACTAGCACAGATACGCAGTATTTT

J: TRBJ1-6
D: TRBD1
V: TRBV3-1
size: NA
CDR3: CASSPRDRGLGADSPLHF
DNA: TGTGCCAGCAGCCCCCGGGACAGGGGGCTTGGAGCTGACTCACCCCTCCACTTT

J: TRBJ1-6
D: TRBD1
V: TRBV7-9
size: NA
CDR3: CASSRGTGGASNSPLHF
DNA: TGTGCCAGCAGCCGCGGGACAGGGGGCGCGTCAAATTCACCCCTCCACTTT

J: TRBJ2-4
D: TRBD1
V: TRBV27
size: few
CDR3: CASSPWTGKAKNIQYF
DNA: TGTGCCAGCAGTCCCTGGACAGGGAAAGCCAAAAACATTCAGTACTTC

J: TRBJ2-5
D: NA
V: TRBV29-1
size: NA
CDR3: CSVAPGVTYQETQYF
DNA: TGCAGCGTTGCCCCAGGGGTTACGTACCAAGAGACCCAGTACTTC

J: TRBJ1-4
D: TRBD1
V: TRBV2
size: NA
CDR3: CASSQGDQNEKLFF
DNA: TGTGCCAGCAGTCAGGGGGACCAAAATGAAAAACTGTTTTTT